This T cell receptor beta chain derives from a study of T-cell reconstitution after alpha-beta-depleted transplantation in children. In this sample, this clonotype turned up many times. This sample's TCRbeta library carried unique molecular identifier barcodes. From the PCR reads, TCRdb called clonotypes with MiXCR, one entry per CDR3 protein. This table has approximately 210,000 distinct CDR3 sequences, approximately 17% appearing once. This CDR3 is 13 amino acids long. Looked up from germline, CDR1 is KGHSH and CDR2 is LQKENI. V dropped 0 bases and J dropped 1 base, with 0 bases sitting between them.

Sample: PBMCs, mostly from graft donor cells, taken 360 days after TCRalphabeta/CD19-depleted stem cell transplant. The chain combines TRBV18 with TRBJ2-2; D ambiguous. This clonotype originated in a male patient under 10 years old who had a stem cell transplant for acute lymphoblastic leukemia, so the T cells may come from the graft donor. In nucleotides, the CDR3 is TGTGCCAGCTCACCACCGAACACCGGGGAGCTGTTTTTT. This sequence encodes CASSPPNTGELFF.